The 2 T cell receptor beta chains below were found in one sample sequenced in a study of lymphopenia after photon versus proton radiotherapy. Some clones are missing from TCRdb's copy, which holds only in-frame ones; the method was immunoSEQ multiplex PCR. The table records 65,000 to 85,000 clones, around 93% of them present only once. Source: peripheral blood, taken from a patient treated with photon-based radiotherapy. The receptors were sampled from a woman aged 40 to 49 with cholangiocarcinoma.

This chain uses TRBV25-1 with TRBJ2-1; D is ambiguous. The CDR3 has 11 amino acids. Germline V lookup: CDR1 MGHDK, CDR2 SYGVNS. V dropped 8 bases and J dropped 6 bases, with 8 bases sitting between them. CDR3 bases: TGTGCCAGCCAAATCCTCAATGAGCAGTTCTTC. Protein: CASQILNEQFF. The variable domain in full, with the rest retrieved from reference TRBV25-1 and TRBJ2-1, is EADIYQTPRYLVIGTGKKITLECSQTMGHDKMYWYQQDPGMELHLIHYSYGVNSTEKGDLSSESTVSRIRTEHFPLTLESARPSHTSQYLCASQILNEQFFGPGTRLTVL.

The V and J genes are TRBV5-1 and TRBJ1-1, with D unclear. Germline assignment: CDR1 SGHRS and CDR2 YFSETQ. Trimming left V 5 bases short and J 0 bases short, with 8 bases between. The CDR3 runs 13 residues. CDR3 in DNA: TGCGCCAGCAGTAGAAAACTGAACACTGAAGCTTTCTTT. Its protein product is CASSRKLNTEAFF.